The entry that follows covers one T cell receptor (beta chain) sequence. Its specificity is unknown. The sample comes from a study of T cell responses to AZD1222 COVID-19 vaccine. Germline V lookup: CDR1 SGHTA, CDR2 FQGNSA. The CDR3 is made up of 14 amino acids. V was shortened by 1 base and J by 13 bases, with 17 bases between the two germline ends. Study observations and caveats: Researchers took repertoire samples only after the peak T cell response had come. Most donors were white British, females outnumbered males, and clonal diversity was possibly underestimated. Regions left unmutated in variants are reportedly the target of nearly half of spike-specific TCRs.

Sequencing used immunoSEQ multiplex PCR; TCRdb keeps in-frame clones, though not all of them. The table shows 130,000 to 150,000 clones, with about nine tenths occurring only once. The specimen was peripheral blood, collected on day 0 of AZD1222 vaccination. The V and J genes are TRBV7-2 and TRBJ1-5; weak D call: TRBD1 (6 bases). The sequence derives from an adult in good health. The CDR3 reads CASSLEGGNGLQHF. CDR3 bases: TGTGCCAGCAGCTTAGAAGGGGGAAATGGGCTTCAGCATTTT.